The 11 T cell receptor beta chains below come from one sample, sequenced in a study of RUNX1 and TCR beta rearrangement in T-cell leukemia. TCR beta DJ and VDJ rearrangements were read by next generation amplicon sequencing. MiXCR was run by TCRdb on the PCR reads, yielding one entry per CDR3 protein. Here the sample spans 800 or so distinct CDR3 sequences, roughly 31% being singletons. Sequencing used blood. All receptors come from a male donor with T-cell acute lymphoblastic leukemia.

This clonotype ranks as medium-sized. The chain recombines TRBV7-9 with TRBJ1-1, with D possibly TRBD1 on 6 matching bases. The ends were cut back, 5 bases at V and 0 bases at J, with 13 bases in the middle. This CDR3 has 15 residues. CDR1 is SEHNR and CDR2 is FQNEAQ in the germline V gene (reference sequence). CDR3 protein: CASSGPSGVNTEAFF. The CDR3 DNA reads TGTGCCAGCAGCGGCCCCTCAGGGGTGAACACTGAAGCTTTCTTT.

This clonotype was observed a handful of times. The V and J genes are TRBV12-3 or TRBV12-4 and TRBJ2-5; the D is unclear. The CDR3 consists of 13 residues. V was clipped by 7 bases and J by 0 bases, with 9 bases between them. Written as DNA, the CDR3 is TGTGCCAGCACCCTTAGGTACCAAGAGACCCAGTACTTC. Its translation: CASTLRYQETQYF.

To note about this clonotype: This may be a read error: a much more frequent sequence differs by one nucleotide. This chain connects TRBV12-3 or TRBV12-4 to TRBJ1-2; D is possibly TRBD1 (5 bases). The ends were cut back, 8 bases at V and 0 bases at J, with 10 bases in the middle. This CDR3 has 13 residues. The CDR3 bases are TGTGCCAGCGGGGCCCCAGCTAACTATGGCTACACCTTC. It codes for CASGAPANYGYTF.

In its sample, this clonotype ranks as medium-sized. The chain joins TRBV15 to TRBJ1-1, with TRBD1 as a possible D gene (5 bases). This CDR3 spans 16 amino acids. V was shortened by 5 bases and J by 3 bases, with 19 bases between the two germline ends. The germline gives CDR1 LNHNV, CDR2 YYDKDF (reference sequence). The CDR3 nucleotides read TGTGCCACCAGCTCCTTTCGGGGGGGTCTGGACACTGAAGCTTTCTTT. The encoded protein is CATSSFRGGLDTEAFF.

In its sample, this clonotype ranks as large (0.1 to 1%). The chain has TRBV20-1 and TRBJ2-1; D is ambiguous. V was clipped by 6 bases and J by 7 bases, with 7 bases between them. Germline values: CDR1 DFQATT, CDR2 SNEGSKA (reference sequence). This CDR3 is built from 10 residues. CDR3 sequence reads: CSAQENEQFF. The CDR3 region has the DNA TGCAGTGCACAAGAGAATGAGCAGTTCTTC.

V and J are TRBV19 and TRBJ2-7, with TRBD1 identical over 8 bases. Losses at the gene ends were 6 bases for V and 3 bases for J; bases not matched to a gene: 7. The CDR3 totals 14 residues. Germline V gene sequence: CDR1 LNHDA, CDR2 SQIVND (reference sequence). The CDR3 nucleotides are TGTGCCAGTAGGACCCAGGGGGCCGGCTACGAGCAGTACTTC. Protein: CASRTQGAGYEQYF.

This clonotype was recorded a few times. The chain has TRBV5-4 and TRBJ1-1; D is undetermined. Germline assignment: CDR1 SGHNT and CDR2 YYREEE (reference sequence). Trimming cost V 0 bases and J 1 base, with 4 bases left between them. This CDR3 has 13 amino acids. The CDR3 protein is CASSLEENTEAFF. In DNA, the CDR3 is TGTGCCAGCAGCTTGGAGGAGAACACTGAAGCTTTCTTT. Full variable domain (outside the CDR3, taken from reference TRBV5-4 and TRBJ1-1): ETGVTQSPTHLIKTRGQQVTLRCSSQSGHNTVSWYQQALGQGPQFIFQYYREEENGRGNFPPRFSGLQFPNYSSELNVNALELDDSALYLCASSLEENTEAFFGQGTRLTVV.

As regards this clonotype: This may stem from a read error, because a much larger clone lies one nucleotide away. The rearrangement links TRBV5-4 to TRBJ2-1; D is unresolved. Trimming cost V 0 bases and J 8 bases, with 9 bases left between them. The CDR3 spans 13 residues. The germline V gene has CDR1 SGHNT and CDR2 YYREEE (reference sequence). Written as DNA, the CDR3 is TGTGCCAGCAGCTTGGGGTATCCCGATGAGCAGTTCTTC. Translation gives CASSLGYPDEQFF.

Comment on this clonotype: A single base separates this from a much larger clone, so it may be a read error. The chain recombines TRBV30 with TRBJ1-5; possibly TRBD1 for D (6 bases). This CDR3 comprises 13 residues. Germline CDR1 GTSNPN, CDR2 SVGIG (reference sequence). The CDR3 bases are TGTGCCTGGAGTCACAGGGATAATCAGACCCAGCATTTT. It codes for CAWSHRDNQTQHF.

The chain employs TRBV30 and TRBJ2-3; tentatively, D is TRBD1 (5 bases). CDR1 is GTSNPN and CDR2 is SVGIG in the germline V gene (reference sequence). The CDR3 sequence is 13 residues long. The V and J ends lost 3 bases and 4 bases respectively, with 11 bases between them. In nucleotides, the CDR3 is TGTGCCTGGAGCCGCCGCAGGGCAGATACGCAGTATTTT. This encodes CAWSRRRADTQYF.

Remarks on this clonotype: A read error is possible here, since a much larger clone lies one base away. The chain is built from TRBV19 and TRBJ1-5, with a tentative D call TRBD1 (5 bases). The CDR3 spans 15 residues. V lost 7 bases, J lost 3 bases, and 16 bases lay in between. Germline loops: CDR1 LNHDA, CDR2 SQIVND (reference sequence). CDR3 bases: TGTGCCAGTACTAACCGGGGGGTCGCCAATCAGCCCCAGCATTTT. Protein: CASTNRGVANQPQHF.